This paragraph reports one T cell receptor (beta chain). These data come from a study of tumor and adjacent non-tumor tissue in lung cancer. A modified ARM-PCR protocol with three rounds of nested PCR amplified TCRbeta. TCRdb reprocessed the multiplex PCR reads with MiXCR, giving one entry per CDR3 protein. The table includes around 120,000 distinct CDR3 sequences, about 66% detected once. No cell sorting was done before RNA was extracted from the tissue. Chemotherapy-naive patients with new lung cancer underwent thoracic surgery in China, August–November 2014. The CDR3 extends over 17 amino acids. V lost 7 bases to trimming and J lost 3 bases, with 22 bases between them. Germline V lookup: CDR1 ENHRY, CDR2 SYGVKD.

Sequencing used lung tumor tissue. The chain links TRBV10-3 to TRBJ2-4; perhaps TRBD2 as D (6 bases). The sequence was collected from a man younger than 45 with non-small cell lung cancer. CDR3 amino acids: CAITHPCGERGKNIQYF. The CDR3 nucleotides read TGTGCCATCACCCACCCCTGCGGGGAGAGGGGCAAAAACATTCAGTACTTC.